Below, 32 T cell receptor beta chains from the same sample are listed, as sequenced in a study of molecular identifiers for immune sequencing clone quantification. In TCRdb, the PCR reads were re-called with MiXCR into one record per CDR3 protein. The sample includes hundreds of thousands of distinct CDR3 sequences, about 25% seen only once; the top ten take 0.78%. The sample was naive CD8+ T cells from blood, with Jurkat cell RNA spiked in. The subset was: FACS-sorted CD8+CD4-CCR7+CD45RA+ naive T cells. Receptors were obtained from a human donor in good health. Some libraries in this study had Jurkat cell RNA spiked in.

This clonotype was counted many times. The chain couples TRBV2 to TRBJ2-4; no clear D gene. Germline assignment: CDR1 SNHLY and CDR2 FYNNEI. Trimming removed 3 bases at V and 0 bases at J, with 15 bases between. The CDR3 has 17 amino acids. CDR3 protein: CASSESPIMGAKNIQYF. Here the CDR3 DNA reads TGTGCCAGCAGTGAGTCCCCCATTATGGGAGCCAAAAACATTCAGTACTTC.

This clonotype was counted many times. V gene TRBV5-5 combines with J gene TRBJ1-1; the D is unclear. The germline V gene encodes CDR1 SGHKS and CDR2 YYEKEE (reference sequence). The V end lost 4 bases, the J end lost 5 bases, and 15 bases lay between the germline ends. The CDR3 spans 14 residues. The CDR3, as DNA: TGTGCCAGCAGCGACGGGATACTGCGGACTGAAGCTTTCTTT. Translated, it gives CASSDGILRTEAFF.

Note on this clonotype: A much bigger clone sits one base away, suggesting this may be a read error. The rearrangement joins TRBV24-1 to TRBJ2-2; weak D call: TRBD1 (8 bases). This CDR3 is built from 14 residues. In germline, CDR1 is KGHDR, CDR2 SFDVKD. CDR3 sequence reads: CATSEATGGGEQFF. DNA for the CDR3: TGTGCCACCAGTGAGGCTACAGGGGGAGGGGAGCAGTTTTTT.

This clonotype has more than one count but fewer than ten. The V and J genes are TRBV27 and TRBJ1-1; D gene unclear. The CDR3 covers 18 residues. Germline V gene lookup returns CDR1 MNHEY and CDR2 SMNVEV (reference sequence). Trimming took off 4 bases at V and 3 bases at J, with 24 bases between the two ends. The CDR3 loop reads CASSYPQPIGRGYTEAFF. The CDR3 DNA is TGTGCCAGCAGTTACCCACAACCCATTGGGCGGGGATACACTGAAGCTTTCTTT.

The chain joins TRBV30 to TRBJ1-3; D uncertain. CDR3 length: 13 amino acids. Trimming shortened V by 0 bases and J by 4 bases, and 7 bases separated the two germline ends. Germline lookup yields CDR1 GTSNPN and CDR2 SVGIG (reference sequence). CDR3 protein: CAWSVLNGNTIYF. The CDR3 DNA reads TGTGCCTGGAGTGTACTGAACGGAAACACCATATATTTT.

This chain connects TRBV9 to TRBJ1-6; 8 bases match TRBD1. The junction had 8 bases not matched to a gene; V was cut back by 3 bases and J by 9 bases. CDR1 and CDR2 from the germline V gene are SGDLS and YYNGEE. The CDR3 is made up of 15 amino acids. The CDR3 sequence is CASSDTRGLSSPLHF. Written as DNA, the CDR3 is TGTGCCAGCAGCGATACCAGGGGGCTTAGTTCACCCCTCCACTTT.

Comments on this clonotype: Being one base from a much bigger clone, this may be a read error. V and J are TRBV29-1 and TRBJ1-5; 7 bases match TRBD1. Germline CDR1 SQVTM, CDR2 ANQGSEA. The CDR3 sequence is 13 residues long. The CDR3 is CSVQGDSNQPHHF. The CDR3 nucleotides are TGCAGCGTTCAGGGGGATAGCAATCAGCCCCACCATTTT.

The CDR3 here is CASSLVAAGGPFEQYF. Here the CDR3 DNA reads TGTGCCAGCAGCTTAGTCGCGGCGGGAGGGCCTTTCGAGCAGTACTTC. The chain uses TRBV13 and TRBJ2-7; the match to TRBD2 covers 9 bases. Per the germline V gene, CDR1 is PRHDT and CDR2 is FYEKMQ (reference sequence). This CDR3 has 16 residues. Losses at the gene ends were 1 base for V and 6 bases for J; bases not matched to a gene: 10.

CDR3 in amino acids: CGARLAVTAGTQYF. CDR3 coding DNA: TGCGGCGCGCGTCTAGCGGTGACCGCGGGTACGCAGTATTTT. This chain links TRBV29-1 with TRBJ2-3, with 7 positions matching TRBD2. There are 14 residues in the CDR3. Germline assignment: CDR1 SQVTM and CDR2 ANQGSEA.

The V call is TRBV19, the J call TRBJ2-7, with D maybe TRBD1 (6 bases). From germline, CDR1 is LNHDA and CDR2 SQIVND (reference sequence). CDR3 length: 14 amino acids. V gave up 1 base and J gave up 3 bases, with 10 bases separating them. CDR3 DNA sequence: TGTGCCAGTAGTATAGGGACAGCTTACTACGAGCAGTACTTC. Protein product: CASSIGTAYYEQYF.

V gene TRBV7-9 combines with J gene TRBJ2-2; 10 bases align to TRBD1. The CDR3 runs 16 residues. After removal of 4 bases from V and 3 bases from J, the junction contained 5 bases not matched to a gene. CDR1 is SEHNR and CDR2 is FQNEAQ in the germline V gene (reference sequence). CDR3 DNA sequence: TGTGCCAGCAGCTCCGAGGGGACAGGGGACACCGGGGAGCTGTTTTTT. It translates to CASSSEGTGDTGELFF.

The gene calls are TRBV18 and TRBJ2-6; D possibly corresponds to TRBD1 (5 bases). In germline, CDR1 is KGHSH, CDR2 LQKENI. V gave up 8 bases and J gave up 2 bases, with 16 bases separating them. The CDR3 has 16 residues. The CDR3 sequence: CASPTTEGTGANVLTF. DNA of the CDR3: TGTGCCAGCCCGACGACAGAAGGAACTGGGGCCAACGTCCTGACTTTC.

Concerning this clonotype itself: A junction end diverges from the germline sequence, so it may reflect a read error. The rearrangement uses TRBV20-1 and TRBJ1-3, with D possibly being TRBD1 (6 bases). The CDR3 covers 15 residues. In germline, CDR1 is DFQATT, CDR2 SNEGSKA (reference sequence). CDR3 protein: CSARKSRGVSNTTYF. CDR3 bases: TGCAGTGCTAGGAAGAGCAGGGGAGTATCAAACACCACATATTTT.

In its sample, this clonotype was seen many times. This chain uses TRBV7-9 with TRBJ2-5; 7 bases agree with TRBD2. Germline trimming cut 5 bases from V and 11 bases from J; bases unmatched to any gene: 5. Germline assignment: CDR1 SEHNR and CDR2 FQNEAQ (reference sequence). The CDR3 runs 11 residues. The CDR3 nucleotides read TGTGCCAGCAGCCCCAGCGGGATTCAGTACTTC. Translated: CASSPSGIQYF.

This clonotype occurred a few times. This chain connects TRBV7-9 to TRBJ1-5; D is unresolved. Trimming stripped 1 base from V and 6 bases from J, with 16 bases between. Per the germline V gene, CDR1 is SEHNR and CDR2 is FQNEAQ (reference sequence). This CDR3 spans 16 amino acids. CDR3 bases: TGTGCCAGCAGCTTAGTACTGGTGGGGAGCGCTCAGCCCCAGCATTTT. Amino acids: CASSLVLVGSAQPQHF. Full variable domain (missing parts from reference TRBV7-9 and TRBJ1-5): DTGVSQNPRHKITKRGQNVTFRCDPISEHNRLYWYRQTLGQGPEFLTYFQNEAQLEKSRLLSDRFSAERPKGSFSTLEIQRTEQGDSAMYLCASSLVLVGSAQPQHFGDGTRLSIL.

This clonotype was detected a few times. This chain uses TRBV29-1 with TRBJ2-1, with 8 bases fitting TRBD1. Losses at the gene ends were 3 bases for V and 1 base for J; bases not matched to a gene: 14. CDR1 is SQVTM, CDR2 ANQGSEA, per germline. The CDR3 is made up of 18 amino acids. CDR3 region: CSVDGTGLWRGSYNEQFF. The CDR3, as DNA: TGCAGCGTTGATGGGACAGGCCTTTGGAGGGGGTCCTACAATGAGCAGTTCTTC.

The V gene is TRBV11-2, the J gene TRBJ2-1, with 12 bases lining up with TRBD1. Germline V lookup: CDR1 SGHAT, CDR2 FQNNGV. The V and J ends lost 0 bases and 6 bases, in that order; junction bases with no gene match: 6. The CDR3 is 17 residues long. CDR3 amino acids: CASSLEVGQGAFNEQFF. CDR3 in DNA: TGTGCCAGCAGCTTAGAAGTGGGACAGGGGGCGTTCAATGAGCAGTTCTTC.

The chain employs TRBV6-5 and TRBJ2-7, with 7 bases fitting TRBD1. V trimming: 2 bases; J trimming: 3 bases; junction bases outside the gene matches: 4. The CDR3 sequence is 14 residues long. CDR1 MNHEY and CDR2 SVGAGI come from the germline V gene. The CDR3 spells CASSYRDRFYEQYF. The CDR3 nucleotides read TGTGCCAGCAGTTACCGGGACAGATTCTACGAGCAGTACTTC.

There are many counts of this clonotype. The chain uses TRBV5-1 and TRBJ2-7; 9 bases are shared with TRBD1. CDR3 length: 15 amino acids. V lost 4 bases and J lost 4; bases outside the gene matches: 9. Germline CDR1 and CDR2: SGHRS and YFSETQ. In DNA, the CDR3 is TGCGCCAGCAGCGGGGGGACAGGGATATTGTACGAGCAGTACTTC. This encodes CASSGGTGILYEQYF.

A remark on this clonotype: The junction departs from the called germline gene at one end, perhaps through a read error. The genes are TRBV5-3 and TRBJ2-1, with 10 bases lining up with TRBD1. TRBV5-3 has ORF status, its function being uncertain. This CDR3 contains 17 residues. The DNA of the CDR3 is TGTGCCAGCAGCTGGGACAGGGGTGGGGTAAACTACAATGAGCAGTTCTTC. Amino acids: CASSWDRGGVNYNEQFF.

Ten or more counts support this clonotype. The gene calls are TRBV4-3 and TRBJ2-7; D is ambiguous. V lost 1 base, J lost 0 bases, and 10 bases lay in between. Germline CDR1 reads LGHNA; CDR2 reads YSLEER. CDR3 length: 15 residues. CDR3 region: CASSQGRSSSYEQYF. The CDR3 bases are TGCGCCAGCAGCCAAGGACGGTCCAGCTCCTACGAGCAGTACTTC.

The J gene is TRBJ1-1, the V gene TRBV6-2 or TRBV6-3, with D maybe TRBD1 (5 bases). Trimming pared 6 bases from V and 5 bases from J, leaving 19 bases between. This CDR3 region has 15 residues. The germline V gene encodes CDR1 MNHEY and CDR2 SVGEGT. The CDR3 loop is CASSSPSWGVTEAFF. DNA for the CDR3: TGTGCCAGCAGCTCCCCCAGCTGGGGGGTTACTGAAGCTTTCTTT.

Many counts were recorded for this clonotype. The DNA is left out, because the CDR3 cannot be placed on it with certainty; the CDR3 is given as TCRdb lists it. CDR3: CISVPEALGQGRTDTQYF. The chain joins TRBV7-5 to TRBJ2-3; the tabulated D call, TRBD1, remains unverified against the DNA. TRBV7-5 is a listed pseudogene. With termini counted, the CDR3 has 18 amino acids.

In the case of this clonotype: This may be a read error, as it is one base from a much larger clone. This chain links TRBV7-2 with TRBJ1-1; no definite D call. Germline-derived CDR1 and CDR2 are SGHTA and FQGNSA. This CDR3 comprises 12 residues. DNA of the CDR3: TGTGCCAGCAGCTTGGTCAGACCTGACGCTTTCTTT. It encodes CASSLVRPDAFF. The variable domain in full, with the rest retrieved from reference TRBV7-2 and TRBJ1-1, is GAGVSQSPSNKVTEKGKDVELRCDPISGHTALYWYRQSLGQGLEFLIYFQGNSAPDKSGLPSDRFSAERTGGSVSTLTIQRTQQEDSAVYLCASSLVRPDAFFGQGTRLTVV.

This clonotype was recorded many times. The CDR3 sequence: CASSISEYSNQPQHF. CDR3 coding DNA: TGTGCCAGTAGTATCTCGGAATATAGCAATCAGCCCCAGCATTTT. The rearrangement joins TRBV19 to TRBJ1-5; no definite D call. Germline CDR1 reads LNHDA; CDR2 reads SQIVND (reference sequence). The CDR3 consists of 15 residues. The ends were cut back, 3 bases at V and 0 bases at J, with 9 bases in the middle.

The chain recombines TRBV15 with TRBJ1-3; TRBD1 agrees at 8 bases. The CDR3 has 17 residues. Trimming took 0 bases from V and 7 from J; bases not matched to a gene: 11. The germline V gene encodes CDR1 LNHNV and CDR2 YYDKDF (reference sequence). DNA of the CDR3: TGTGCCACCAGCAGAGATCAGGGGGCAGGGCCCGGGAACACCATATATTTT. Its translation is CATSRDQGAGPGNTIYF.

The sample holds many counts of this clonotype. The CDR3 bases are TGTGCCAGCAGCTGGGGAGGGTACGAGCAGTACTTC. Its protein product is CASSWGGYEQYF. The chain recombines TRBV5-4 with TRBJ2-7; 7 nucleotides align to TRBD2. CDR3 length equals 12 residues. Germline V gene lookup returns CDR1 SGHNT and CDR2 YYREEE (reference sequence). With V trimmed by 3 bases and J by 4 bases, 1 base remained unmatched. Drawing the rest from reference TRBV5-4 and TRBJ2-7, the complete variable domain is ETGVTQSPTHLIKTRGQQVTLRCSSQSGHNTVSWYQQALGQGPQFIFQYYREEENGRGNFPPRFSGLQFPNYSSELNVNALELDDSALYLCASSWGGYEQYFGPGTRLTVT.

This clonotype was observed many times. The chain uses TRBV29-1 and TRBJ2-3; TRBD2 matches at 13 bases. Germline values: CDR1 SQVTM, CDR2 ANQGSEA. The CDR3 sequence is 15 residues long. V dropped 6 bases and J dropped 5; count of bases not matched to a gene: 8. The CDR3 DNA reads as TGCAGCGTAGGACTAGCGGGAGTTGAGTTAGATACGCAGTATTTT. Translated, it gives CSVGLAGVELDTQYF.

This clonotype has at least ten counts. This chain joins TRBV29-1 and TRBJ2-7; no reliable D call. In germline, CDR1 is SQVTM, CDR2 ANQGSEA. The V end lost 3 bases, the J end lost 6 bases, and 18 bases lay between the germline ends. The CDR3 sequence is 14 residues long. The DNA for the CDR3 is TGCAGCGTTGAGAATCTTAACAGAGAAGGCGAGCAGTACTTC. Translation gives CSVENLNREGEQYF.

Remarks on this clonotype: This may be a read error: a much more frequent sequence differs by one nucleotide. The chain joins TRBV20-1 to TRBJ2-7; D uncertain. This CDR3 spans 15 amino acids. CDR1 is DFQATT, CDR2 SNEGSKA, per germline (reference sequence). Trimming removed 5 bases from V and 1 base from J, with 18 bases in between. The DNA for the CDR3 is TGCAGTGCTCCATCCCACAAGGTCGCGTCCTACGAGCAGTACTTC. Translation: CSAPSHKVASYEQYF.

This clonotype was seen a handful of times. The chain combines TRBV5-4 with TRBJ2-5; D remains ambiguous. Germline V CDR1 and CDR2: SGHNT, YYREEE (reference sequence). The V gene lost 1 base and the J gene lost 0 bases, with 10 bases spanning the gap. The CDR3 totals 15 residues. The CDR3 loop is CASSLWVRNQETQYF. Written as DNA, the CDR3 is TGTGCCAGCAGCTTGTGGGTACGGAACCAAGAGACCCAGTACTTC. The full variable domain, rest sourced from reference TRBV5-4 and TRBJ2-5, is ETGVTQSPTHLIKTRGQQVTLRCSSQSGHNTVSWYQQALGQGPQFIFQYYREEENGRGNFPPRFSGLQFPNYSSELNVNALELDDSALYLCASSLWVRNQETQYFGPGTRLLVL.

This chain connects TRBV27 to TRBJ2-7, with D possibly TRBD1 on 6 matching bases. CDR1 and CDR2 (germline): MNHEY, SMNVEV (reference sequence). V shed 5 bases and J shed 4 bases, with 15 bases lying between them. The CDR3 covers 14 residues. The CDR3 DNA follows: TGTGCCAGCAGTCTCAGACAGGAGCCATACGAGCAGTACTTC. Translated: CASSLRQEPYEQYF.